The source of this T cell receptor (beta chain) is a study of blood T cell repertoires in COVID-19 (TCRdb year 2020). Background on the whole study: Samples from collaborators originated in the United States, Italy and Spain and spanned both the acute and convalescent phases of COVID-19. Deeply sampled blood TCRbeta repertoires from subjects exposed to, actively infected with, or recovered from COVID-19 were included in the dataset. A de-identified subject ID, COVID-19 status, age in years and sex were almost always included in the sample metadata. Where available, HLA class I and class II types were taken from metadata supplied by the sample provider and were not determined by assay-based typing. The samples were drawn from the first 160 participants of the ongoing ImmuneRACE study and from over a thousand subjects provided by 6 global collaborators. The material from the prospective study consisted of cDNA or gDNA derived from T cells, B-cell-depleted T cells, or PBMCs. The repertoires were released in a freely available public database intended as a resource for research on the immune response to SARS-CoV-2. Results and caveats for the whole study, not just this receptor: The quantity of clinical and demographic metadata differed by source and by participant and was supplied without curation.

TCRbeta CDR3 regions were amplified from genomic DNA using the immunoSEQ Assay, a bias-controlled multiplex PCR. As for how the authors treated the data: Within the assay, amplification of reference gene primers was used to estimate how many nucleated cells each sample contained. To quantify the absolute abundance of each unique TCRbeta CDR3 rearrangement, sequence reads were collapsed and filtered. For each sample, productive Simpson clonality was calculated as the square root of Simpson's diversity index over productive rearrangements. TCRdb mirrors the immuneACCESS table, restricted to in-frame sequences. Some clones are absent from its copies; in checked studies, under half trace to an unresolved V gene, and the reason for the others is unknown. That table furnishes V, J and clone size, whereas the DNA furnished D and trimming. In all, the sample holds over 200,000 clones, and over 75% of those were seen once. Around 3.8% of the sample lies in the top ten.

Remarks on this clone: The antigen it binds to is not known. Per-base quality was not reported, and no clone a single base away is much larger than it.

In the prospective study, participants were about 18 to 95 years old, resided in 25 or so geographic areas of the United States, and were enrolled through a virtual design. In the prospective study, participants were assigned to cohorts based on the clinical history participants reported in a screening survey and a study questionnaire. Exposed participants had been in contact, within 2 weeks of entering the study, with a person who had a PCR-confirmed or clinician-diagnosed case of COVID-19. In the prospective study, mobile phlebotomists collected whole blood, serum and a nasopharyngeal or oropharyngeal swab from each participant. Participants in the prospective study had the option to provide additional blood draws and questionnaires over a roughly 2-month period. Prospective study blood samples were shipped either frozen or at room temperature before DNA extraction. The sequencing sample was made of PBMCs or T cells enriched from blood (not recorded which). This sequence originates from a woman in her 30s who had been exposed to COVID-19.

The CDR3 protein: CASTRDSQFGYTF. The DNA is as follows: TGTGCCAGCACTCGGGACAGCCAATTTGGCTACACCTTC. The chain is encoded by TRBV2 joined to TRBJ1-2; 7 bases in between match TRBD1. As encoded in the germline V gene, CDR1 is SNHLY while CDR2 is FYNNEI. The CDR3 measures 13 amino acids from cysteine to phenylalanine. Only the CDR3 region is kept as DNA, spanning 39 bases read in frame from base 1. Trimming takes 7 bases off V and 7 bases off J; junction bases not matched to a gene: 9.